The rows below give T cell receptor beta chains drawn from one sample of a study of blood T cell repertoires in COVID-19. Sequencing used immunoSEQ multiplex PCR; TCRdb keeps in-frame clones, though not all of them. This table holds approximately 200,000 clones, 80% to 90% found once. The sequenced sample consisted of PBMCs or T cells enriched from blood (not recorded which). The receptors shown here come from a woman in her thirties who had been exposed to COVID-19. CDR3s include the opening cysteine and the closing phenylalanine or tryptophan. The D gene is left open where the match is weak. Rows give clone size only sometimes, using once, few, many, or a class for an expanded clone.

length	V	size	J	D	DNA	CDR3
14	TRBV9	.	TRBJ1-2	.	TGTGCCAGCAGCACCCCGGGACTCCGCTATGGCTACACCTTC	CASSTPGLRYGYTF
16	TRBV4-2	.	TRBJ1-1	.	TGTGCCAGCAGCCAAGAGCTCAGAACAGGCAACACTGAAGCTTTCTTT	CASSQELRTGNTEAFF
14	TRBV9	.	TRBJ1-5	TRBD1	TGTGCCAGCAGCGTAGGGGACAGGGTCCAGCCCCAGCATTTT	CASSVGDRVQPQHF
15	TRBV11-3	.	TRBJ2-5	.	TGTGCCAGCAGCCGAGACCTGGGGGCTGGAGGGACCCAGTACTTC	CASSRDLGAGGTQYF
15	TRBV6-5	.	TRBJ1-5	TRBD1	TGTGCCAGCTCCTCCGGGACAGGGTTTAATCAGCCCCAGCATTTT	CASSSGTGFNQPQHF
14	TRBV24-1	.	TRBJ1-1	.	TGTGCCACCAGTGAAAACGGGGGAAACACTGAAGCTTTCTTT	CATSENGGNTEAFF
16	TRBV4-1	.	TRBJ1-2	.	TGCGCCAGCAGCCAAGGTCGGGGGGCCGACGGCTATGGCTACACCTTC	CASSQGRGADGYGYTF
14	TRBV5-6	.	TRBJ1-2	TRBD1	TGTGCCAGCAGCCTCGGGACAGGAGCATATGGCTACACCTTC	CASSLGTGAYGYTF
14	TRBV28	.	TRBJ2-5	TRBD1	TGTGCCAGCATTCGGGCGGACAGGGGAGGAGCCCAGTACTTC	CASIRADRGGAQYF
15	TRBV2	.	TRBJ1-1	.	TGTGCCAGCAGTGAAGCGCTACCAGGGAACACTGAAGCTTTCTTT	CASSEALPGNTEAFF
15	TRBV19	.	TRBJ2-3	TRBD2	TGTGCCAGTAGACCGACTAGCGGATTCACAGATACGCAGTATTTT	CASRPTSGFTDTQYF
15	TRBV5-1	.	TRBJ1-2	TRBD1	TGCGCCAGCAGCGTAGGGGGCGGCGGGAACTATGGCTACACCTTC	CASSVGGGGNYGYTF
19	TRBV27	.	TRBJ2-1	TRBD2	TGTGCCAGCACCCCACTCGGCGCTAGCGGCGCTTCGCTCTACAATGAGCAGTTCTTC	CASTPLGASGASLYNEQFF
15	TRBV19	.	TRBJ1-3	.	TGTGCCAGTTGGGAGCATGGGCGCGTCGGAAACACCATATATTTT	CASWEHGRVGNTIYF
18	TRBV9	.	TRBJ2-2	.	TGTGCCAGCAGCCCCAAGACCCTGGGCAGGATGAACACCGGGGAGCTGTTTTTT	CASSPKTLGRMNTGELFF
14	TRBV5-1	.	TRBJ1-1	.	TGCGCCAGCAGCTTGGAACCCCGGGGGGCTGAAGCTTTCTTT	CASSLEPRGAEAFF
15	TRBV2	.	TRBJ1-5	TRBD1	TGTGCCAGCAGTGAACCCGGGACAGGGACCCAGCCCCAGCATTTT	CASSEPGTGTQPQHF
13	TRBV2	once	TRBJ2-4	.	TGTGCCAGCAGTCCAGTAGCCAAAAACATTCAGTACTTC	CASSPVAKNIQYF
12	TRBV5-1	.	TRBJ2-7	.	TGCGCCAGCAGCTTAGAGGGGAGGAAGCAGTACTTC	CASSLEGRKQYF
15	TRBV5-1	.	TRBJ2-6	.	TGCGCCAGCAGCTTGGGAGGGCCTGGGGCCAACGTCCTGACTTTC	CASSLGGPGANVLTF
15	TRBV5-6	few	TRBJ2-7	.	TGTGCCAGCAGCTTGGTCGGAGGGGGGGCCTCCGAGCAGTACTTC	CASSLVGGGASEQYF
14	TRBV6-1	.	TRBJ1-2	.	TGTGCCAGCAGTGAAGCCGGCAGGCTCTATGGCTACACCTTC	CASSEAGRLYGYTF
14	TRBV19	.	TRBJ2-3	TRBD2	TGTGCCAGTAGTATAGTACTAGCGAGGGATACGCAGTATTTT	CASSIVLARDTQYF
17	TRBV10-3	.	TRBJ2-6	.	TGTGCCATCATATCAGGAGAGGGTATCCACGGGGCCAACGTCCTGACTTTC	CAIISGEGIHGANVLTF
15	TRBV6-5	.	TRBJ1-5	TRBD1	TGTGCCAGCAGTCACAGGGGCGGGAGCAATCAGCCCCAGCATTTT	CASSHRGGSNQPQHF
14	TRBV6-5	.	TRBJ1-5	.	TGTGCCAGCAGTTCGACAGTTAGCAATCAGCCCCAGCATTTT	CASSSTVSNQPQHF
13	TRBV30	.	TRBJ1-5	.	TGTGCCTGGAGTGTAGAGGCAACTCAGCCCCAGCATTTT	CAWSVEATQPQHF
12	TRBV25-1	.	TRBJ2-2	.	TGTGCCAGCAGGGGGCCCGGCGGGGAGCTGTTTTTT	CASRGPGGELFF
16	TRBV7-6	.	TRBJ1-3	.	TGTGCCAGCAGCCAGTGGGAGGGATTGGAAGGAAACACCATATATTTT	CASSQWEGLEGNTIYF
19	TRBV24-1	.	TRBJ2-2	.	TGTGCCACCAGTGATTTGAGGGGATCTGTTCTTAAGGACACCGGGGAGCTGTTTTTT	CATSDLRGSVLKDTGELFF
15	TRBV5-5	.	TRBJ1-2	TRBD1	TGTGCCAGCAGCTTGGCGGGACAGAATAACTATGGCTACACCTTC	CASSLAGQNNYGYTF
14	TRBV24-1	.	TRBJ2-3	.	TGTGCCACCAGTTCGGGGTATAGCACAGATACGCAGTATTTT	CATSSGYSTDTQYF
14	TRBV3-1/TRBV3-2	once	TRBJ2-1	TRBD2	TGTGCCAGCTTTAGCGGGGGGGTATCCAATGAGCAGTTCTTC	CASFSGGVSNEQFF
15	TRBV2	.	TRBJ1-2	.	TGTGCCAGCAAAATGGGACAAAGGGGTAACTATGGCTACACCTTC	CASKMGQRGNYGYTF
16	TRBV27	.	TRBJ1-3	TRBD1	TGTGCCAGCAGGGAGACAGGGCTTTTGAGTGGAAACACCATATATTTT	CASRETGLLSGNTIYF
13	TRBV21-1	.	TRBJ1-1	.	TGTGCCAAAAAGGACAGACCGAACACTGAAGCTTTCTTT	CAKKDRPNTEAFF
13	TRBV7-2	.	TRBJ1-2	.	TGTGCCAGCAGCTTAGCTTCCCCAGGGGGCTACACCTTC	CASSLASPGGYTF
14	TRBV24-1	.	TRBJ1-5	.	TGTGCCACCAGTGATTTAACAGGGAATCAGCCCCAGCATTTT	CATSDLTGNQPQHF
12	TRBV2	.	TRBJ2-7	.	TGTGCCAGCAGGTCCGGGGTCTACGAGCAGTACTTC	CASRSGVYEQYF
15	TRBV19	.	TRBJ2-1	TRBD2	TGTGCCAGTAGTCGCCGGGGGGACGGGAGCAATGAGCAGTTCTTC	CASSRRGDGSNEQFF
12	TRBV28	.	TRBJ1-2	.	TGTGCCAGCAGTTTCCTCCACTATGGCTACACCTTC	CASSFLHYGYTF
17	TRBV6-1	.	TRBJ2-4	TRBD1	TGTGCCAGCAGTGACCTGACAGGGGCTCTAGCCAAAAACATTCAGTACTTC	CASSDLTGALAKNIQYF
15	TRBV4-1	.	TRBJ2-7	TRBD2	TGCGCCAGCAGCCAAGAGATCGGGGGGTCCTACGAGCAGTACTTC	CASSQEIGGSYEQYF
18	TRBV19	.	TRBJ1-1	TRBD1	TGTGCCAGTAGCCCCCTGGGGCAAGGGGACAGGGAGAACACTGAAGCTTTCTTT	CASSPLGQGDRENTEAFF
16	TRBV15	.	TRBJ2-7	TRBD1	TGTGCCACCAGCAGGGCCGGGGGGACAGGGTCCAACGAGCAGTACTTC	CATSRAGGTGSNEQYF